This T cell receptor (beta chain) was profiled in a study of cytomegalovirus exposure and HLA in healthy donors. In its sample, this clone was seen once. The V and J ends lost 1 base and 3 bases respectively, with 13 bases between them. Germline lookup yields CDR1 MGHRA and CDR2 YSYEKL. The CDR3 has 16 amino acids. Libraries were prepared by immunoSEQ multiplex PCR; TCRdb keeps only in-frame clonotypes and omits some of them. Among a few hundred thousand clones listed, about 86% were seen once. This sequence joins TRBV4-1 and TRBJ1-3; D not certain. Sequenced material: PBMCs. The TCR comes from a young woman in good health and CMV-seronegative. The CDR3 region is CASSQGRSEVGNTIYF. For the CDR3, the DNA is TGCGCCAGCAGCCAAGGTAGATCGGAGGTTGGAAACACCATATATTTT.